This T cell receptor (beta chain) appears in the sequencing data of a study of cytomegalovirus exposure and HLA in healthy donors. About this clone itself: The target antigen is unknown.

The CDR3 totals 16 residues. The V end was cut by 3 bases, the J end by 5 bases, with 19 bases between. Germline loops: CDR1 KGHSH, CDR2 LQKENI. Study results and caveats: Diagnosis of cytomegalovirus status made by the classifier reportedly showed high specificity and sensitivity. A later analysis associated approximately 17,000 TCR beta sequences with HLA alleles at a 0.05 false discovery rate.

The primer mix had 60 Vbeta and 13 Jbeta primers. Here immunoSEQ multiplex PCR was the method, and the copy in TCRdb shows in-frame clones only, minus some. The sample holds approximately 120,000 clones, 73% seen once. The receptor comes from a man in his 60s in good health and CMV-seropositive. Sequencing used PBMCs. This rearrangement joins TRBV18 to TRBJ1-1; possible D gene TRBD1, 6 bases. CDR3 region: CASSPQGSRRWTEAFF. CDR3 bases: TGTGCCAGCTCACCTCAGGGGTCAAGGAGGTGGACTGAAGCTTTCTTT.